Each of the 6 T cell receptor beta chains below was sequenced from the same sample in a study of blood T cell repertoires in COVID-19 (dated by TCRdb to between 2020 and 2021). Library prep was done by the immunoSEQ multiplex PCR assay. The immuneACCESS repertoire file appears here via TCRdb, limited to in-frame rearrangements. These files lack a portion of the clones; in checked studies, under half of the deficit traces to unresolved V genes, and the cause of the others is not known. For this sample there are 35,000 to 45,000 clones; approximately 80% appear just once. Together, the top ten hold roughly 19% of the sample. Source material: peripheral blood. The receptors originated from an older man with acute or convalescent COVID-19.

The gene calls are TRBV4-3 and TRBJ2-4; D is perhaps TRBD2 (6 bases). Germline V gene lookup returns CDR1 LGHNA and CDR2 YSLEER. The V gene lost 0 bases and the J gene lost 8 bases, with 8 bases spanning the gap. This CDR3 spans 13 amino acids. The CDR3, as DNA: TGCGCCAGCAGCCAAGACTGGGGGGACATTCAGTACTTC. Protein: CASSQDWGDIQYF.

The rearrangement joins TRBV6-2 or TRBV6-3 to TRBJ2-2; a possible D gene is TRBD2 (5 bases). Germline CDR1 and CDR2: MNHEY and SVGEGT. The CDR3 runs to 13 residues. The germline V and J ends were trimmed by 5 bases and 6 bases, with 10 bases remaining between them. The CDR3 bases are TGTGCCAGCAGTCAACTAGGTGCCGGGGAGCTGTTTTTT. Translated: CASSQLGAGELFF.

The V and J genes are TRBV3-1 (or the pseudogene TRBV3-2) and TRBJ1-5; TRBD1 matches at 7 bases. Germline trimming cut 1 base from V and 1 base from J; bases unmatched to any gene: 10. CDR3 length: 18 residues. The germline V gene encodes CDR1 LGHDT and CDR2 YNNKEL (reference sequence). CDR3 sequence: CASSQGGPGGSSNQPQHF. In DNA form, the CDR3 reads TGTGCCAGCAGCCAAGGCGGACCAGGGGGTTCGAGCAATCAGCCCCAGCATTTT.

The rearrangement links TRBV3-1 (or the pseudogene TRBV3-2) to TRBJ1-6; D is unclear. The CDR3 is 13 amino acids. Trimming removed 2 bases at V and 8 bases at J, with 7 bases between. The germline gives CDR1 LGHDT, CDR2 YNNKEL (reference sequence). Here the CDR3 reads CASSQHDYSPLHF. In nucleotides, the CDR3 is TGTGCCAGCAGCCAACACGACTATTCACCCCTCCACTTT.

The V and J genes are TRBV6-6 and TRBJ2-7; D might be TRBD2 (6 bases). The CDR3 consists of 17 residues. Trimming took 7 bases from V and 1 from J, leaving 23 bases between them. Germline-derived CDR1 and CDR2 are MNHNY and SVGAGI (reference sequence). CDR3 DNA sequence: TGTGCCAGCACTCGGACGGGTCCAGGGAGGCAGTCCTACGAGCAGTACTTC. It codes for CASTRTGPGRQSYEQYF.

The chain recombines TRBV11-1 with TRBJ1-1; no clear D gene. The V end lost 5 bases, the J end lost 6 bases, and 13 bases lay between the germline ends. The CDR3 runs to 13 residues. Germline CDR1 reads SGHAT; CDR2 reads FQDESV (reference sequence). CDR3 loop: CASSPTTGSEAFF. CDR3 bases: TGTGCCAGCAGCCCTACTACGGGGTCTGAAGCTTTCTTT.